Each of the 18 T cell receptor beta chains below was sequenced from the same sample in a study of tissue T cells after allogeneic stem cell transplantation. Produced via immunoSEQ multiplex PCR; TCRdb's table is partial and in-frame only. Here the sample spans approximately 6,500 clones, just under 70% being singletons. Here the sequenced sample was tissue from the rectum, taken at autopsy. Receptors originate from a woman aged 18-50 years with breast cancer.

The chain carries TRBV7-2 and TRBJ2-7, with D tentatively TRBD2 (5 bases). In germline, CDR1 is SGHTA, CDR2 FQGNSA. V lost 6 bases to trimming and J lost 5 bases, with 17 bases between them. The CDR3 runs to 14 residues. CDR3: CASSYRLTEHEQYF. The CDR3 DNA sequence: TGTGCCAGCAGTTACCGACTAACTGAGCACGAGCAGTACTTC.

This sequence joins TRBV5-8 and TRBJ2-1; D remains unclear. V gave up 5 bases and J gave up 1 base, with 10 bases separating them. Germline CDR1 reads SGHTS; CDR2 reads YDEGEE. This CDR3 has 14 residues. In nucleotides, the CDR3 is TGTGCCAGCAGAGTTTACGTTTCCTACAATGAGCAGTTCTTC. Translation gives CASRVYVSYNEQFF.

The chain carries TRBV5-6 and TRBJ1-2; D not certain. The CDR3 totals 14 residues. Germline loops: CDR1 SGHDT, CDR2 YYEEEE. V was shortened by 6 bases and J by 2 bases, with 14 bases between the two germline ends. This CDR3 reads CASNRWTENYGYTF. The CDR3 bases are TGTGCCAGCAACCGGTGGACGGAGAACTATGGCTACACCTTC.

This chain links TRBV29-1 with TRBJ2-1; no definite D call. There are 15 residues in the CDR3. Germline V gives CDR1 SQVTM, CDR2 ANQGSEA. Trimming stripped 0 bases from V and 6 bases from J, with 15 bases between. CDR3 DNA: TGCAGCGTTGAAGAGGGCTATAATCTTCGCAATGAGCAGTTCTTC. Amino acids: CSVEEGYNLRNEQFF.

This rearrangement joins TRBV9 to TRBJ2-3; D remains unclear. V shed 0 bases and J shed 5 bases, with 4 bases lying between them. The CDR3 has 12 residues. From germline, CDR1 is SGDLS and CDR2 YYNGEE. CDR3 loop: CASSVGLDTQYF. CDR3 nucleotide sequence: TGTGCCAGCAGCGTAGGGCTAGATACGCAGTATTTT.

The V and J genes are TRBV7-2 and TRBJ2-7; 9 bases line up with TRBD1. The V segment lost 4 bases and the J segment 6 bases; nucleotides outside the gene matches: 10. The CDR3 consists of 15 residues. Germline CDR1 and CDR2: SGHTA and FQGNSA. The CDR3 bases are TGTGCCAGCAGCTACCCGGACAGGGGAACTTTCGAGCAGTACTTC. This translates into CASSYPDRGTFEQYF.

This clone has only a few counts. The rearrangement uses TRBV11-3 and TRBJ2-3; 7 bases map to TRBD1. CDR1 and CDR2 (germline): SGHNT, YENEEA. The trim removed 5 bases at V and 2 bases at J, leaving 4 bases unmatched. The CDR3 consists of 14 residues. CDR3 DNA sequence: TGTGCCAGCAGCATTACAGGGGTCACAGATACGCAGTATTTT. This sequence encodes CASSITGVTDTQYF.

A few counts support this clone. The V and J genes are TRBV24-1 and TRBJ1-1; D is uncertain. V was clipped by 5 bases and J by 6 bases, with 0 bases between them. The germline CDR1 and CDR2 sequences are KGHDR and SFDVKD. The CDR3 consists of 9 residues. CDR3 sequence reads: CATSAEAFF. CDR3 in DNA: TGTGCCACCAGTGCTGAAGCTTTCTTT.

The V gene is TRBV5-1, the J gene TRBJ2-1; 12 bases map to TRBD2. The CDR3 has 14 amino acids. The germline V gene has CDR1 SGHRS and CDR2 YFSETQ. V dropped 2 bases and J dropped 9; count of bases not matched to a gene: 3. The CDR3 loop is CASSLETSGGEQFF. The CDR3 nucleotides are TGCGCCAGCAGCTTAGAGACTAGCGGGGGTGAGCAGTTCTTC.

V usage is TRBV3-1 (or the pseudogene TRBV3-2) and J usage is TRBJ1-5; maybe TRBD1 (5 bases). The CDR3 runs to 17 residues. Germline CDR1 and CDR2: LGHDT and YNNKEL (reference sequence). Trimming shortened V by 1 base and J by 7 bases, and 20 bases separated the two germline ends. This chain's CDR3 is CASSQVTGTLPGQPQHF. The CDR3 region has the DNA TGTGCCAGCAGCCAAGTGACCGGGACCCTCCCGGGACAGCCCCAGCATTTT.

This clone was observed a few times. V usage is TRBV19 and J usage is TRBJ2-3; the match to TRBD2 covers 8 bases. This CDR3 region has 13 residues. The trim removed 7 bases at V and 1 base at J, leaving 1 base unmatched. Per the germline V gene, CDR1 is LNHDA and CDR2 is SQIVND (reference sequence). Written as DNA, the CDR3 is TGTGCCAGTAAGACTAGCGGCACAGATACGCAGTATTTT. This gives the protein CASKTSGTDTQYF.

The chain couples TRBV18 to TRBJ1-5; TRBD1 is a possible D gene (6 bases). Trimming shortened V by 3 bases and J by 0 bases, and 12 bases separated the two germline ends. The V gene's germline CDR1 is KGHSH and CDR2 LQKENI. This CDR3 has 16 residues. This CDR3 reads CASSPRQALSNQPQHF. The CDR3 DNA reads TGTGCCAGCTCACCCAGACAGGCCCTTAGCAATCAGCCCCAGCATTTT.

The chain is built from TRBV6-5 and TRBJ1-6; D gene ambiguous. Germline assignment: CDR1 MNHEY and CDR2 SVGAGI. This CDR3 region has 13 residues. V shed 8 bases and J shed 7 bases, with 12 bases lying between them. CDR3 in DNA: TGTGCCAGCGGGCCCTCGTTGAATTCACCCCTCCACTTT. This sequence encodes CASGPSLNSPLHF.

The V and J genes are TRBV30 and TRBJ2-3, with D hard to call. V was pared by 5 bases and J by 6 bases, with 9 bases between. There are 11 residues in the CDR3. Germline-derived CDR1 and CDR2 are GTSNPN and SVGIG (reference sequence). CDR3: CAWGVGDTQYF. The CDR3 DNA follows: TGTGCCTGGGGGGTCGGGGATACGCAGTATTTT.

The gene calls are TRBV9 and TRBJ1-1; tentative D call: TRBD1 (5 bases). The CDR3 consists of 15 residues. Trimming stripped 4 bases from V and 0 bases from J, with 13 bases between. Germline V CDR1 and CDR2: SGDLS, YYNGEE. This CDR3 is CASSTGLGLNTEAFF. The CDR3 nucleotides are TGTGCCAGCAGCACGGGGCTGGGGCTGAACACTGAAGCTTTCTTT.

This chain uses TRBV14 with TRBJ2-7; D unclear. V lost 2 bases, J lost 2 bases, and 16 bases lay in between. Germline V lookup: CDR1 SGHDN, CDR2 FVKESK. CDR3 length equals 16 residues. CDR3 in amino acids: CASSQSLQYRAYEQYF. The CDR3 nucleotides read TGTGCCAGCAGCCAAAGTCTCCAATATAGGGCCTACGAGCAGTACTTC.

This clone was seen once. The CDR3 loop reads CASSQGQLAYEQYF. The CDR3 nucleotides read TGTGCCAGCAGCCAGGGACAGTTAGCCTACGAGCAGTACTTC. The chain links TRBV5-5 to TRBJ2-7; 7 bases agree with TRBD1. CDR3 size: 14 residues. The trim removed 4 bases at V and 2 bases at J, leaving 6 bases unmatched. CDR1 is SGHKS, CDR2 YYEKEE, per germline (reference sequence).

This clone occurred a few times. The chain is built from TRBV28 and TRBJ2-7; no firm D call. The CDR3 runs to 15 residues. Germline V gene sequence: CDR1 MDHEN, CDR2 SYDVKM. V was pared by 2 bases and J by 4 bases, with 15 bases between. The DNA for the CDR3 is TGTGCCAGCAGTTTACCCTTGGACGGAAGATACGAGCAGTACTTC. The encoded protein is CASSLPLDGRYEQYF.